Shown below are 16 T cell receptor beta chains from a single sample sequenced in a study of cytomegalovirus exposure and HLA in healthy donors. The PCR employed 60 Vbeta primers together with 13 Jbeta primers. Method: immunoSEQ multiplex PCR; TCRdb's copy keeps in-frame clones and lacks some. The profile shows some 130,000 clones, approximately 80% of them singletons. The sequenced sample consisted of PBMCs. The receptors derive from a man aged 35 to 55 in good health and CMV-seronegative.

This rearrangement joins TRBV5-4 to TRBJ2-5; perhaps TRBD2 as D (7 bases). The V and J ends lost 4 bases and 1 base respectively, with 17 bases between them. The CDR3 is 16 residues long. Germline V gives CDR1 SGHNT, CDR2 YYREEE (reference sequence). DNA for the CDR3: TGTGCCAGCAGCCCTCGCGGGGGCGGGGTCCAAGAGACCCAGTACTTC. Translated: CASSPRGGGVQETQYF.

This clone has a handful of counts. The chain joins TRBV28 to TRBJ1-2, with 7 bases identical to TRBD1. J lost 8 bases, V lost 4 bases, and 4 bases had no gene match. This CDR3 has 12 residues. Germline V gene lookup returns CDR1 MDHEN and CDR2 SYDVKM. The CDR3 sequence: CASSWDRYGYTF. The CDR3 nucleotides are TGTGCCAGCAGTTGGGACAGATACGGCTACACCTTC.

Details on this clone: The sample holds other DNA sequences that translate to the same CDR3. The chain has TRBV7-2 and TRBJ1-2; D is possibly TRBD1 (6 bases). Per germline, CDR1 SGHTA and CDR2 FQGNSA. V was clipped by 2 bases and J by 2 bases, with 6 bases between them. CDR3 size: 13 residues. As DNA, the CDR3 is TGTGCCAGCAGCTTACAGGGGAACTATGGCTACACCTTC. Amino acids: CASSLQGNYGYTF.

The CDR3 protein is CASRRGRDTQYF. DNA of the CDR3: TGTGCCAGCAGGCGGGGGCGGGATACGCAGTATTTT. This chain connects TRBV2 to TRBJ2-3; tentatively, D is TRBD2 (7 bases). Germline V CDR1 and CDR2: SNHLY, FYNNEI. This CDR3 is 12 amino acids long. Trimming removed 6 bases from V and 6 bases from J, with 10 bases in between. Together with reference TRBV2 and TRBJ2-3, the CDR3 gives the full variable domain: EPEVTQTPSHQVTQMGQEVILRCVPISNHLYFYWYRQILGQKVEFLVSFYNNEISEKSEIFDDQFSVERPDGSNFTLKIRSTKLEDSAMYFCASRRGRDTQYFGPGTRLTVL.

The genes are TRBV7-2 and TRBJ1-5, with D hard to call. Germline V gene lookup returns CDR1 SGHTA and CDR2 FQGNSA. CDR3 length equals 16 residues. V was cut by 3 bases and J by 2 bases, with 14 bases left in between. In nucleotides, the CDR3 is TGTGCCAGCAGCTTCGGATCAGGTTTCGGCAATCAGCCCCAGCATTTT. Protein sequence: CASSFGSGFGNQPQHF.

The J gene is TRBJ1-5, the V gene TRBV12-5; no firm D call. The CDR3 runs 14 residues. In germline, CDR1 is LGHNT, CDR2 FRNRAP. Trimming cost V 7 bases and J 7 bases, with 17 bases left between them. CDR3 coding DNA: TGTGCTAGTGCCCGGGATTTGCAGGAACAGCCCCAGCATTTT. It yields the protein CASARDLQEQPQHF. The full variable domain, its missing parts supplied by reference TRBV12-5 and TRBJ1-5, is DARVTQTPRHKVTEMGQEVTMRCQPILGHNTVFWYRQTMMQGLELLAYFRNRAPLDDSGMPKDRFSAEMPDATLATLKIQPSEPRDSAVYFCASARDLQEQPQHFGDGTRLSIL.

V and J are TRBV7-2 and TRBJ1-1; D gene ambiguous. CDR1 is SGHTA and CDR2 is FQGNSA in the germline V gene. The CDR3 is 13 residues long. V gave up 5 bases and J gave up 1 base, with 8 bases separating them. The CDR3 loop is CASSGQANTEAFF. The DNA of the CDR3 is TGTGCCAGCAGCGGGCAGGCGAACACTGAAGCTTTCTTT.

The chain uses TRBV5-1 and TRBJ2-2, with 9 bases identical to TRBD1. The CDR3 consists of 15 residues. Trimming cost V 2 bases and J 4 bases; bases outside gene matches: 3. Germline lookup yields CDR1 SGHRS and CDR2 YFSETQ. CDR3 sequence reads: CASSLQGAGTGELFF. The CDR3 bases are TGCGCCAGCAGCTTACAGGGGGCGGGCACCGGGGAGCTGTTTTTT.

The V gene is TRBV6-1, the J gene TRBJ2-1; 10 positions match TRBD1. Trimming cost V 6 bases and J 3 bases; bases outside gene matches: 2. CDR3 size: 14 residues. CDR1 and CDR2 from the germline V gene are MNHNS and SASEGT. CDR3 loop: CASRRTGGYNEQFF. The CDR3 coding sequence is TGTGCCAGCAGGAGGACAGGGGGCTACAATGAGCAGTTCTTC.

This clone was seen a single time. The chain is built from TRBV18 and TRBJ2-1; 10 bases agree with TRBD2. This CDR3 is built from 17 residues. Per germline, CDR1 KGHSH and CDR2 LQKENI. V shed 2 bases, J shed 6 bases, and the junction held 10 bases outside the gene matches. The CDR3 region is CASSPGTRLAGLNEQFF. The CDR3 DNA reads TGTGCCAGCTCACCAGGGACAAGACTAGCGGGTCTCAATGAGCAGTTCTTC.

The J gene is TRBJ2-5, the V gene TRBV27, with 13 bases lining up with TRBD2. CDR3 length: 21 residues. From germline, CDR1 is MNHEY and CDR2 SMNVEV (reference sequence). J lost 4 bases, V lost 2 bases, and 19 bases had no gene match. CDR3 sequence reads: CASSLNGVREGLAGVRETQYF. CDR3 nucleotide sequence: TGTGCCAGCAGTTTAAACGGAGTCAGGGAAGGACTAGCGGGAGTCCGAGAGACCCAGTACTTC.

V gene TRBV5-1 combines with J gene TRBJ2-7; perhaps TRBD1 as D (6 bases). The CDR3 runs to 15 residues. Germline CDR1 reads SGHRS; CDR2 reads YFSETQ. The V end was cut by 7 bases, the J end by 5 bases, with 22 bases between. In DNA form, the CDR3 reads TGCGCCAGCCGGCGGAACCAGGGGAGTAGGAACGAGCAGTACTTC. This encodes CASRRNQGSRNEQYF.

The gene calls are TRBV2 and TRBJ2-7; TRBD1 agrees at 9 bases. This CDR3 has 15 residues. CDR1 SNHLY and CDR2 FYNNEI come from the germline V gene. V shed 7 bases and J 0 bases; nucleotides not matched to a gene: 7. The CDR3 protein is CASKSRQGGSYEQYF. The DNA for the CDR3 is TGTGCCAGCAAGAGCCGACAGGGGGGCTCCTACGAGCAGTACTTC.

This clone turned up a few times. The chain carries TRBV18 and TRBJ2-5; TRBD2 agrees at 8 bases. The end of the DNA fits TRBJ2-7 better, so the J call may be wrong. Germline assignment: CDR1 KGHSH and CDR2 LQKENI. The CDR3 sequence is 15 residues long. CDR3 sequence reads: CASSAGLASSYEQYF. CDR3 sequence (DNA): TGTGCCAGCTCAGCCGGACTAGCCAGCTCCTACGAGCAGTACTTC.

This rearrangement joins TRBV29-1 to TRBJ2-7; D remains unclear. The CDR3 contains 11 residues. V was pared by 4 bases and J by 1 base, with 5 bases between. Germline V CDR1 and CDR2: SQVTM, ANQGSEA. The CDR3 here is CSVVVSYEQYF. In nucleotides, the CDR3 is TGCAGCGTTGTTGTATCCTACGAGCAGTACTTC.

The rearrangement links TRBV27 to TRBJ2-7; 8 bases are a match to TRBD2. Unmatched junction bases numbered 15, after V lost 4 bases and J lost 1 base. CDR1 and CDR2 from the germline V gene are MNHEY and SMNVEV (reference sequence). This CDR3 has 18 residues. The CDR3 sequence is CASSSLREGQFRSYEQYF. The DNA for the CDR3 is TGTGCCAGCAGTTCCCTTCGGGAGGGCCAGTTTCGGTCCTACGAGCAGTACTTC.